This T cell receptor beta chain was observed in a study of OX40 agonist ivuxolimab in advanced cancers. About the study: Under the entry rules, prior anti-PD-1, anti-PD-L1 or anti-CTLA-4 therapy was allowed, and less than 50% had some. Study observations and caveats: At 0.1 to 3.0 mg/kg and by week 6, CD4+ and CD8+ T cells in the blood had expanded clonally.

Per germline, CDR1 LGHNA and CDR2 YNFKEQ. The length of the CDR3 is 16 residues. Trimming removed 3 bases from V and 2 bases from J, with 13 bases in between. As for this clone: Its antigen is not known.

Some clones are missing from TCRdb's copy, which holds only in-frame ones; the method was immunoSEQ multiplex PCR. The sample lists 23,000 or so clones, around four fifths seen once, with 1.1% to 1.5% in the top ten. The TCR comes from an adult with an advanced solid tumor such as melanoma, head and neck, liver or kidney cancer. This specimen was CD4+ or CD8+ T cells sorted from blood, taken in a trial of the OX40 agonist ivuxolimab. The J gene is TRBJ2-2, the V gene TRBV4-2; perhaps TRBD2 as D (6 bases). The CDR3 DNA sequence: TGTGCCAGCAGCCAGGGAGGCTCTTTTAACACCGGGGAGCTGTTTTTT. Translated, it gives CASSQGGSFNTGELFF.